This T cell receptor beta chain comes out of a study of blood T cell repertoires in COVID-19. Overall study: Donors in the United States, Italy and Spain gave samples during acute or convalescent COVID-19. Nucleic acid was either cDNA or gDNA, and it came from T cells, B-cell-depleted T cells, or PBMCs.

Germline V gives CDR1 MNHNS, CDR2 SASEGT. CDR3 size: 17 residues. V lost 4 bases, J lost 2 bases, and 17 bases lay in between. Authors' methods: Scientists estimated how many nucleated cells there were by amplifying reference gene primers. Assay: immunoSEQ multiplex PCR; the TCRdb copy retains only in-frame clones and omits some. V, J and clone size derive from that table, while D and trimming were established from the DNA sequence. The data show hundreds of thousands of clones, with about 89% seen just once and approximately 4.2% held by the top ten. This chain joins TRBV6-1 and TRBJ1-4; TRBD1 might be the D (5 bases). The TCR originated in a man in his forties or fifties with acute or convalescent COVID-19. Sequenced material: peripheral blood. CDR3: CASSGRARGGTNEKLFF. The CDR3 nucleotides are TGTGCCAGCAGTGGAAGGGCAAGGGGTGGTACTAATGAAAAACTGTTTTTT.